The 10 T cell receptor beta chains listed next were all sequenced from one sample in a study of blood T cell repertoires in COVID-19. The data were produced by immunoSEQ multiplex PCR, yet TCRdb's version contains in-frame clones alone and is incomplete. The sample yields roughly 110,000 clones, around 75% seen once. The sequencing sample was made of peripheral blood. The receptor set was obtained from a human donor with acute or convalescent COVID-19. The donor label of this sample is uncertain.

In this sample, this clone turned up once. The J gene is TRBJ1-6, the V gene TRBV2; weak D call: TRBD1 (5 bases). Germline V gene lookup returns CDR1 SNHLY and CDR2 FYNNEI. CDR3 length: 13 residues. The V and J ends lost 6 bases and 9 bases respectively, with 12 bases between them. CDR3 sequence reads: CASSGHVGSPLHF. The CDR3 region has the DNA TGTGCCAGCAGCGGACATGTTGGTTCACCCCTCCACTTT. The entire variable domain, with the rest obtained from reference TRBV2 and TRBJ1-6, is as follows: EPEVTQTPSHQVTQMGQEVILRCVPISNHLYFYWYRQILGQKVEFLVSFYNNEISEKSEIFDDQFSVERPDGSNFTLKIRSTKLEDSAMYFCASSGHVGSPLHFGNGTRLTVT.

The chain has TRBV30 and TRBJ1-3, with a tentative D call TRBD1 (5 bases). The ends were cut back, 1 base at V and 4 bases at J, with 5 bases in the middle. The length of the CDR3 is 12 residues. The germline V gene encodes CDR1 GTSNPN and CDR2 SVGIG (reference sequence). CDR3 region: CAWSGQGNTIYF. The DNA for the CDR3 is TGTGCCTGGAGTGGACAGGGAAACACCATATATTTT.

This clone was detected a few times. The CDR3 spells CASSLGQGEYSPLHF. CDR3 DNA: TGCGCCAGCAGCTTGGGCCAGGGTGAGTATTCACCCCTCCACTTT. V gene TRBV5-1 combines with J gene TRBJ1-6, with D perhaps TRBD1 (5 bases). Germline lookup yields CDR1 SGHRS and CDR2 YFSETQ. The CDR3 is 15 amino acids. Trimming shortened V by 0 bases and J by 8 bases, and 12 bases separated the two germline ends.

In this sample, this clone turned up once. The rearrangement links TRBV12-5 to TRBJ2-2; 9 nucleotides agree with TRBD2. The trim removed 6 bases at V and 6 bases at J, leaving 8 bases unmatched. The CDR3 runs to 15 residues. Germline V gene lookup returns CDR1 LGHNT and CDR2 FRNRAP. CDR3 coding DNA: TGTGCTAGTGGATCCCAGCGGGGGGTACCCGGGGAGCTGTTTTTT. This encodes CASGSQRGVPGELFF.

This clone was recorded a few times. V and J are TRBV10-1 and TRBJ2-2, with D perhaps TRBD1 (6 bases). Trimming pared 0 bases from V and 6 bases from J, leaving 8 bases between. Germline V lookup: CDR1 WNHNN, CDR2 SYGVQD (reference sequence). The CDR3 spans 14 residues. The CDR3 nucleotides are TGCGCCAGCAGTGAGTCGTGGGGGCCCGGGGAGCTGTTTTTT. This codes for CASSESWGPGELFF.

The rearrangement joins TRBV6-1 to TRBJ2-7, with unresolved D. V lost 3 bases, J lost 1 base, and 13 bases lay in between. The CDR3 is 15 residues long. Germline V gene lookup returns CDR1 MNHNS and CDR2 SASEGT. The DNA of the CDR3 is TGTGCCAGCAGTGATGGTCCTGCCGAGTCCTACGAGCAGTACTTC. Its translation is CASSDGPAESYEQYF.

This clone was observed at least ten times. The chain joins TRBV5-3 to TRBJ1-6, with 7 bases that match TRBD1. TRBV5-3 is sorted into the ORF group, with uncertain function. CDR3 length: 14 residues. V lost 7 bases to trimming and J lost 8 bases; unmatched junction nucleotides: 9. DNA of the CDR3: TGTGCCAGACCCGGGACAGATGGTGATTCACCCCTCCACTTT. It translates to CARPGTDGDSPLHF.

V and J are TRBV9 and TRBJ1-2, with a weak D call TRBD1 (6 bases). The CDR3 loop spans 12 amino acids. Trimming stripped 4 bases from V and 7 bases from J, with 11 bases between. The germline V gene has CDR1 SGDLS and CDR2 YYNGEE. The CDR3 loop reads CASSPQGFGYTF. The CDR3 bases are TGTGCCAGCAGCCCACAGGGTTTTGGCTACACCTTC.

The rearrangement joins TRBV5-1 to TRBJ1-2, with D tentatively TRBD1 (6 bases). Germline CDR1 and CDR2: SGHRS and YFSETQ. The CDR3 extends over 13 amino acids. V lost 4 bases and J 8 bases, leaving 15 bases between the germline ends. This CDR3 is CASSPDSPRGYTF. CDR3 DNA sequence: TGCGCCAGCAGCCCGGACAGTCCTAGGGGCTACACCTTC.

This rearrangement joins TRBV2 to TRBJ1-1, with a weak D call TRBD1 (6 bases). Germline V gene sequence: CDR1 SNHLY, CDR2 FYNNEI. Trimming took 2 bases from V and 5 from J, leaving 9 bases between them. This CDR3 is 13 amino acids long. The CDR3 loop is CASSENQGTEAFF. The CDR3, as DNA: TGTGCCAGCAGTGAAAATCAGGGGACTGAAGCTTTCTTT.